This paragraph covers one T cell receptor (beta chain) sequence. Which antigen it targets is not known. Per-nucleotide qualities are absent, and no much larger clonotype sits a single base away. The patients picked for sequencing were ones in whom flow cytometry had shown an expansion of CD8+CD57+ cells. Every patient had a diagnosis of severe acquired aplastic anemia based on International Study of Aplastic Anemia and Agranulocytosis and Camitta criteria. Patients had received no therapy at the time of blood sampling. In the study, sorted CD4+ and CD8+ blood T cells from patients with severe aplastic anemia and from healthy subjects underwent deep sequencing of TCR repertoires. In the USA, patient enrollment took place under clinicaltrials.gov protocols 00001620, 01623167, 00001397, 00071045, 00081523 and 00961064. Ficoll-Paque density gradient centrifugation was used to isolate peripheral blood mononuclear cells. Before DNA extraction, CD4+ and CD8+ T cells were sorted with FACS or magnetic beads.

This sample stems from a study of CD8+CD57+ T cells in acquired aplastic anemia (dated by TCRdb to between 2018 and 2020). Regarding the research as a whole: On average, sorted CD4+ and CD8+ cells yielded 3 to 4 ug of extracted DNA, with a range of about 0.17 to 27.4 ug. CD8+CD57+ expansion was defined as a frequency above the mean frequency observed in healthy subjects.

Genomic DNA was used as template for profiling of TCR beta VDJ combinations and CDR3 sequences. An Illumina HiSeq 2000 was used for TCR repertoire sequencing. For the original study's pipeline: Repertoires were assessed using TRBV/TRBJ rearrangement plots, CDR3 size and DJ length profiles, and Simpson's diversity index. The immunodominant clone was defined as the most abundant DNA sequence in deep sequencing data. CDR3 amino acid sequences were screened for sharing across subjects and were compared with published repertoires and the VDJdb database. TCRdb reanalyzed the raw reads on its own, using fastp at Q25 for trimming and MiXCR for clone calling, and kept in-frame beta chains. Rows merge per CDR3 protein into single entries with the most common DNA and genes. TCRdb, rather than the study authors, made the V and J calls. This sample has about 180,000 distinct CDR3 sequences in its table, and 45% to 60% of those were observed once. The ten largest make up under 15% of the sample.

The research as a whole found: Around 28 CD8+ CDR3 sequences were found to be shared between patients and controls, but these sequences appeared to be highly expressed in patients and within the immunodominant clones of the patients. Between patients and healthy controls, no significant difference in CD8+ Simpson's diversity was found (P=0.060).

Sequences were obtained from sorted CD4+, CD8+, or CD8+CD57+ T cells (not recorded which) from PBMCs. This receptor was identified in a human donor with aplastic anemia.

The nucleotide sequence is TGTGCCAGCAGCTTTGCCGGTTTTATCGGCTACACCTTC. Its product reads: CASSFAGFIGYTF. This receptor chain uses TRBV5-6 and TRBJ1-2; the D gene is not confidently resolved. V loses 2 bases of germline sequence and J loses 8 bases, and the interval between the two ends is 13 bases. The CDR1 and CDR2 encoded by the germline V gene are SGHDT and YYEEEE. The CDR3 has 13 amino acids, counting the end cysteine and phenylalanine. Of the read, only the CDR3 DNA is kept; its 39 bases are in frame from base 1.